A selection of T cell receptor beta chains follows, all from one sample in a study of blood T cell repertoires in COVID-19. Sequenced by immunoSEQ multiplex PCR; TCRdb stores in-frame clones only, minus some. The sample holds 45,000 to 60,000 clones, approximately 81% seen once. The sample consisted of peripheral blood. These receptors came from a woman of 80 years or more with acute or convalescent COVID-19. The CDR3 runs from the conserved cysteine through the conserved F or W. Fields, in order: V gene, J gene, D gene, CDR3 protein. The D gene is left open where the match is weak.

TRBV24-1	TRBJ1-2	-	CATSDPGQNYGYTF
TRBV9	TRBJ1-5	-	CASSVGKGMSQPQHF
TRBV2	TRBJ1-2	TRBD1	CASADRRVYGYTF
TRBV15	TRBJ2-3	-	CATSRGAGAADTQYF
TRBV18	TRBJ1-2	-	CASSRTATYGYTF
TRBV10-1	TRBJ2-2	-	CASSLTGELFF
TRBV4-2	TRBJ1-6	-	CASSQDVHRENSPLHF
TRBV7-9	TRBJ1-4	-	CASSLPGKQEKLFF
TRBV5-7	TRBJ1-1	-	CASSLAPGEIEAFF
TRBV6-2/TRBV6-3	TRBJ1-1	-	CASSYSPGSGPEAFF
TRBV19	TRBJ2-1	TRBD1	CASSIWGQGANEQFF
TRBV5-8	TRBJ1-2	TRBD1	CASSVGQVIGGYTF
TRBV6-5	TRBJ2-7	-	CASRDSIYEQYF
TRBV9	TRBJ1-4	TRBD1	CASSLGTGGSTNEKLFF
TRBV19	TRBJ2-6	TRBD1	CASSLRGTGAPSGANVLTF
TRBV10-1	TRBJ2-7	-	CASRQEQYF
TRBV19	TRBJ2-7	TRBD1	CASKQGTKVGEQYF
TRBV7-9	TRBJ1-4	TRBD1	CASSPDRGGNEKLFF
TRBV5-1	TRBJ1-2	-	CASRLQGSKYGYTF
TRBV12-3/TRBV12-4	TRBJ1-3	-	CASRKTDGNTIYF
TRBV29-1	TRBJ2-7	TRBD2	CSVAPKGLAGVRYEQYF
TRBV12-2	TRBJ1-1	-	CASRLARKPGDTEAFF
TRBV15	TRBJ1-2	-	CATSRGTGGIYGYTF
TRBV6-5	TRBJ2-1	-	CASLERFYEQFF
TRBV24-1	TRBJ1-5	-	CATSDPDQPQHF
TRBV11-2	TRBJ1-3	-	CASSLDRTRSTIYF
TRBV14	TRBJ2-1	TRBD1	CASSKPGTGDYNEQFF
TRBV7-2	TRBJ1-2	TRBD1	CASSITGGGSGYTF
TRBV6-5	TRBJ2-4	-	CASSSPKSGAKNIQYF
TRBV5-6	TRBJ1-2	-	CASSYQGSGRNGYTF
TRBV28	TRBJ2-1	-	CASSGSQSNEQFF
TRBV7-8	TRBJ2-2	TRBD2	CASSLLRGGIGELFF
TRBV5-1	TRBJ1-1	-	CASSLAVETGSWGTEAFF
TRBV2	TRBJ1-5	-	CASRGLMDQPQHF
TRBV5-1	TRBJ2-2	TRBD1	CASSPGQVSGELFF
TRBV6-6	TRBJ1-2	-	CASSYRDKGGYTF
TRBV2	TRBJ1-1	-	CAIIGRGNTEAFF
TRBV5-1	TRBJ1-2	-	CASSLAGRNNYGYTF
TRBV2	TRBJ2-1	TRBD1	CASSPDRGGHEQFF
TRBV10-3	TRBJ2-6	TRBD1	CAIRPGQLSVVSGANVLTF
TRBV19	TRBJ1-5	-	CASSVQMSRGNQPQHF
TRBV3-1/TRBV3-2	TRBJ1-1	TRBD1	CASSQDSGTGGTEAFF
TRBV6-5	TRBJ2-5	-	CASSYSLNQETQYF
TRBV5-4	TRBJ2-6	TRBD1	CASSPRQGASGANVLTF
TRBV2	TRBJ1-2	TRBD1	CASSEFGTGGVYGYTF
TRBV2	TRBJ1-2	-	CASSEQGNYGYTF
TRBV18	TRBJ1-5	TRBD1	CASSPPFPVKKDREADQPQHF
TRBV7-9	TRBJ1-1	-	CASSLSPRGNTEAFF
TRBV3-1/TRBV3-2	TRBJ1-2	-	CASSQDPNGYGYTF
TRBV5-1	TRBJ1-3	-	CASSLDGLSADTIYF
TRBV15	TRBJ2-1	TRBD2	CATSRVSGDSNEQFF
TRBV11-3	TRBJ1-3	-	CASSSPDYSGNTIYF
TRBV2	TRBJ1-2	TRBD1	CASSQGQIYGYTF